This TCR beta chain is drawn from a study of cytomegalovirus exposure and HLA in healthy donors. Findings of the study overall: Within the data, a cluster of highly shared sequence variants was likely a sequencing artifact.

Per the germline V gene, CDR1 is MDHEN and CDR2 is SYDVKM. The CDR3 runs to 15 residues. The ends were cut back, 3 bases at V and 6 bases at J, with 18 bases in the middle. In the case of this clone: As yet, its antigen is unknown.

The donors comprised healthy bone marrow donors. In nominal health when sampled, donors likely had unrecorded immune exposures nonetheless. PCR was performed using 60 Vbeta and 13 Jbeta primers. TCRdb's table, derived via immunoSEQ multiplex PCR, lists solely in-frame clones and lacks some. The table has 150,000 to 200,000 clones, 75% seen once; the top ten hold around 8%. Input material: PBMCs. The gene calls are TRBV28 and TRBJ2-7; tentatively, D is TRBD1 (5 bases). This sequence originates from a woman aged 40 to 49 in good health and CMV-seropositive. As DNA, the CDR3 is TGTGCCAGCAGTTTGCCAGGGAAGGTCAATACCGAGCAGTACTTC. Its protein is CASSLPGKVNTEQYF.